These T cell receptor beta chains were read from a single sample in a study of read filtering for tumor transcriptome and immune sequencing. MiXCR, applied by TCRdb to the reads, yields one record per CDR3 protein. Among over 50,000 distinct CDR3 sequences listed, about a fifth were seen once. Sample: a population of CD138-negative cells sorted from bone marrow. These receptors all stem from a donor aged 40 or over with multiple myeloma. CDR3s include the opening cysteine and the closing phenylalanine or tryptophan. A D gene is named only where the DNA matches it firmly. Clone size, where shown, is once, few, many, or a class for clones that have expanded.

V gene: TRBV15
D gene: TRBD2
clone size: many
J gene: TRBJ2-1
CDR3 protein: CATSPSSGSHNEQFF
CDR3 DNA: TGTGCCACCAGCCCATCTAGCGGGAGCCACAATGAGCAGTTCTTC

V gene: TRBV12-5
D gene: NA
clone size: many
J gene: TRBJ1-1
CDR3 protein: CASGADRVNTEAFF
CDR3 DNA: TGTGCTAGTGGAGCGGACAGAGTGAACACTGAAGCTTTCTTT

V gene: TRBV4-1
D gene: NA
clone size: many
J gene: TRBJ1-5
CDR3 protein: CASRGQGTQPQHF
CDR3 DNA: TGCGCCAGCAGAGGCCAGGGCACTCAGCCCCAGCATTTT

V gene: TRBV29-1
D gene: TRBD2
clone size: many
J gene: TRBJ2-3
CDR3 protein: CSADLLAGVSDTQYF
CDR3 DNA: TGCAGCGCCGACCTACTAGCGGGAGTGTCAGATACGCAGTATTTT

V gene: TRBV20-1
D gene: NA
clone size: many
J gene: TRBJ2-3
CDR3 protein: CSALSADTQYF
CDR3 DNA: TGCAGTGCCCTTTCCGCGGATACGCAGTATTTT

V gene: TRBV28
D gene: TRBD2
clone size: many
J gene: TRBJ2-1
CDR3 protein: CASISVAGNEQFF
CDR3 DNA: TGTGCCAGCATTTCGGTAGCGGGCAATGAGCAGTTCTTC

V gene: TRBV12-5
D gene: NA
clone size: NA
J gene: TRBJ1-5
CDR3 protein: CASGLALHQPQHF
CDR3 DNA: TGTGCTAGTGGTTTGGCCCTACATCAGCCCCAGCATTTT

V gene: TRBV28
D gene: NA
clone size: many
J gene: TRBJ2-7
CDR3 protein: CASSFRDPHEQYF
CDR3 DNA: TGTGCCAGCAGTTTCAGGGATCCCCACGAGCAGTACTTC

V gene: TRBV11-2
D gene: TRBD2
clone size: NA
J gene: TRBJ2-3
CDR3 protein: CASSRLPGLGSPDTQYF
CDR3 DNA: TGTGCCAGCAGCCGATTACCAGGACTAGGGTCTCCAGATACGCAGTATTTT

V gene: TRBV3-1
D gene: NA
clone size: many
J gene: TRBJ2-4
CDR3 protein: CASSQVRLKPDIQYF
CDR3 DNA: TGTGCCAGCAGCCAAGTACGACTTAAACCAGATATTCAGTACTTC

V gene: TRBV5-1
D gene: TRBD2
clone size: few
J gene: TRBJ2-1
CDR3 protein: CASSLTSEYNEQFF
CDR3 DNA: TGCGCCAGCAGCTTAACTAGCGAATACAATGAGCAGTTCTTC

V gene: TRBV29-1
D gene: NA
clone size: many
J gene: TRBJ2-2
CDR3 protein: CSVEKDVTGELFF
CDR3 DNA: TGCAGCGTTGAGAAGGATGTGACCGGGGAGCTGTTTTTT

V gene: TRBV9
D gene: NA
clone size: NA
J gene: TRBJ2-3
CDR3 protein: CASSVGLTRGTDTQYF
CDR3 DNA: TGTGCCAGCAGCGTAGGTTTGACTAGGGGCACAGATACGCAGTATTTT

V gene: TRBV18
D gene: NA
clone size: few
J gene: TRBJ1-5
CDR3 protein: CASSPTAGEGQPQHF
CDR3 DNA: TGTGCCAGCTCACCAACCGCGGGGGAGGGTCAGCCCCAGCATTTT

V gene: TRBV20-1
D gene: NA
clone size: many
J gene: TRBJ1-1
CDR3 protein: CSAPTSGTGNTEAFF
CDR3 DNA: TGCAGTGCTCCAACCTCCGGGACGGGGAACACTGAAGCTTTCTTT

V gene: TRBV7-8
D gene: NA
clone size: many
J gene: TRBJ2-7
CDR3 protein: CASSLRGNSYEQYF
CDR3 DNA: TGTGCCAGCAGCTTGCGGGGAAACTCCTACGAGCAGTACTTC

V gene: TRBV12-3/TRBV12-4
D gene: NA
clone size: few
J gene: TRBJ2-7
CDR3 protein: CASTVSDALYEQYF
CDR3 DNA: TGTGCCAGCACCGTCTCAGATGCCCTCTACGAGCAGTACTTC

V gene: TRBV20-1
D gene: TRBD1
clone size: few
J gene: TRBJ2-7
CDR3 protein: CSGSGGTYEQYF
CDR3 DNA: TGCAGTGGCTCAGGGGGTACCTACGAGCAGTACTTC

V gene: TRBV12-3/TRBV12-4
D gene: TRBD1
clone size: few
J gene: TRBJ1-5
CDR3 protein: CASRQGYSNQPQHF
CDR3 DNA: TGTGCCAGCAGACAGGGGTATAGCAATCAGCCCCAGCATTTT

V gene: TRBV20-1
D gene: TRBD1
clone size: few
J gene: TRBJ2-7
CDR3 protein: CSARTGGLEQYF
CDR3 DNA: TGCAGTGCCAGGACAGGGGGCCTCGAGCAGTACTTC